These T cell receptor beta chains were read from a single sample in a study of T cells in Graves' hyperthyroidism and ophthalmopathy. MiXCR, applied by TCRdb to the multiplex PCR reads, yields one record per CDR3 protein. In the table there are hundreds of thousands of distinct CDR3 sequences, around 39% of which are singletons. The sample comprised blood. All receptors come from a man aged 18 to 29 with Graves' hyperthyroidism. Each CDR3 is given with its conserved first and last residue. D genes are given only for firm matches.

J	V	D	CDR3
TRBJ2-7	TRBV25-1	.	CASSLASSSHEQYF
TRBJ2-6	TRBV5-1	.	CASSFLGALFSGANVLTF
TRBJ1-6	TRBV7-2	.	CASSLDRGNLSPLHF
TRBJ2-2	TRBV19	.	CASGTGLDGELFF
TRBJ1-1	TRBV13	.	CASNLQSVAFF
TRBJ1-2	TRBV20-1	.	CSARVLGPNGYTF
TRBJ1-2	TRBV6-5	.	CASSEGYTF
TRBJ1-6	TRBV3-1	TRBD1	CASSQLGQGNSPLHF
TRBJ2-7	TRBV3-1	.	CASSQAGSDEQYF
TRBJ2-3	TRBV7-9	.	CASTREGSTDTQYF
TRBJ2-2	TRBV20-1	.	CSAIMATNTGELFF
TRBJ2-5	TRBV19	TRBD1	CASAAGTGMETQYF
TRBJ1-5	TRBV20-1	.	CSAREGVHQPQHF
TRBJ2-7	TRBV7-9	.	CASRWGDQPHEQYF
TRBJ1-5	TRBV19	TRBD1	CASSDRGYSNQPQHF
TRBJ2-5	TRBV7-2	.	CASSFLRFGETQYF
TRBJ1-1	TRBV7-9	.	CASSAPQIIGDAFF
TRBJ1-1	TRBV7-9	.	CASSLGVLAEAFF
TRBJ2-7	TRBV20-1	.	CSARVPGDSCEQYF
TRBJ2-7	TRBV2	.	CASDPTGAGTGEQYF
TRBJ2-7	TRBV12-3/TRBV12-4	.	CASGLGLTYEQYF
TRBJ1-2	TRBV11-2	.	CASSLVRGSGGYTF
TRBJ1-1	TRBV7-9	.	CASSWTQEAFF
TRBJ2-2	TRBV20-1	.	CSARDLRRGGRGELFF
TRBJ2-7	TRBV12-3/TRBV12-4	.	CASRSRLSYEQYF
TRBJ2-3	TRBV7-2	.	CASSLEITDTQYF